A few counts support the clone carrying this TCR beta chain. Its cognate antigen is unknown. This specimen comes from a study of cytomegalovirus exposure and HLA in healthy donors. Primers for the PCR totalled 60 Vbeta and 13 Jbeta. Only in-frame clones appear in the TCRdb table, and some are missing; sequencing was by immunoSEQ multiplex PCR. The table lists 170,000 or so clones, over 75% of them singletons. The V gene lost 5 bases and the J gene lost 0 bases, with 10 bases spanning the gap. Per the germline V gene, CDR1 is MGHRA and CDR2 is YSYEKL. CDR3 size: 14 residues. Study-level findings and limits: Later analysis demonstrated an association between a missense DCLRE1C variant and TCR beta V- and J-gene trimming. The authors assumed roughly uniform sequencing depth across donors for presence/absence analyses. Per a prior analysis, the majority of TCR beta V segments were productive roughly 90% or roughly 30% of the time.

The receptor was isolated from a young woman in good health and CMV-seronegative. J is TRBJ1-1 and V is TRBV4-1; a weak D match, TRBD1 (6 bases). The specimen sequenced was PBMCs. CDR3: CASSFGQMNTEAFF. DNA for the CDR3: TGCGCCAGCAGCTTTGGACAGATGAACACTGAAGCTTTCTTT.